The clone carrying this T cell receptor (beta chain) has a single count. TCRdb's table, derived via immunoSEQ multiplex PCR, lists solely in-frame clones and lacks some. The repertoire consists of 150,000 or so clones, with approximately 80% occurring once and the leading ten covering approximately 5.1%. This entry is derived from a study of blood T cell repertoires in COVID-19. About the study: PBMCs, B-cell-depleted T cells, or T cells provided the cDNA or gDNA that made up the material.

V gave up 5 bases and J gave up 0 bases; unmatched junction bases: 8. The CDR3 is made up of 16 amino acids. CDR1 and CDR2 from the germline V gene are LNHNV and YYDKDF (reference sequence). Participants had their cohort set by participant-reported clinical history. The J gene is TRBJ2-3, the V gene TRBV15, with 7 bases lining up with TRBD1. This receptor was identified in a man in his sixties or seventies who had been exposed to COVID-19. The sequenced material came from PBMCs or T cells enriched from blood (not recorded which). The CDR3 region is CATSGRQGHSTDTQYF. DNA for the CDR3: TGTGCCACCAGCGGAAGACAGGGACATAGCACAGATACGCAGTATTTT.